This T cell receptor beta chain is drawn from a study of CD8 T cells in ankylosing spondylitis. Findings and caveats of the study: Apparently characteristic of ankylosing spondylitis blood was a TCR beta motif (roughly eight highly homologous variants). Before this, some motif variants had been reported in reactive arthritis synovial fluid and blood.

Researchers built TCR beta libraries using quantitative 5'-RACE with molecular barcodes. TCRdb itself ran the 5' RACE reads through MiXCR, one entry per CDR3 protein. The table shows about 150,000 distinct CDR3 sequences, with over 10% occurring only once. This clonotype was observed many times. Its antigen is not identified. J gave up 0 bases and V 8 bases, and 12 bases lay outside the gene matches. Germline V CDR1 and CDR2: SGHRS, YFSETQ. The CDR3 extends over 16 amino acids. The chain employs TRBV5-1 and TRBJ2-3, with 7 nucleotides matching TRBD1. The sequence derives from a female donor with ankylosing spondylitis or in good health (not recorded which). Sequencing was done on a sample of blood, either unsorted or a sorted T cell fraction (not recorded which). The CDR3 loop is CASRGQPLYSTDTQYF. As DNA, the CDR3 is TGCGCCAGTAGGGGACAGCCTCTTTATAGCACAGATACGCAGTATTTT.